The 31 T cell receptor beta chains listed next were all sequenced from one sample in a study of CD8+ T cells in alopecia areata. Treatment indicated: oral pan-JAK inhibitor, 5-10 mg twice daily. Reverse transcription of extracted RNA yielded cDNA, which provided the sequencing template. The method was immunoSEQ multiplex PCR; TCRdb's version includes in-frame clones alone and lacks a portion of them. Of over 150,000 clones listed, about 60% were seen once; the top ten hold 14%. Here the sequenced sample was CD4+ T cells sorted from blood, taken at week 24, from a patient treated with tofacitinib. The receptor set was obtained from a human donor with alopecia areata.

This clone came up a few times. This chain connects TRBV19 to TRBJ2-1; the D is unclear. The ends were cut back, 5 bases at V and 8 bases at J, with 13 bases in the middle. CDR3 length: 13 residues. CDR1 and CDR2 from the germline V gene are LNHDA and SQIVND (reference sequence). The CDR3 region has the DNA TGTGCCAGTAGTTCCAAGGACGCCCATGAGCAGTTCTTC. It yields the protein CASSSKDAHEQFF.

There are a few counts of this clone. The chain couples TRBV5-6 to TRBJ2-1; TRBD2 matches at 9 bases. Germline lookup yields CDR1 SGHDT and CDR2 YYEEEE. The CDR3 consists of 15 residues. V lost 5 bases and J lost 8; bases outside the gene matches: 11. The CDR3 reads CASSRGLAPEDEQFF. Here the CDR3 DNA reads TGTGCCAGCAGTCGAGGACTAGCGCCGGAGGATGAGCAGTTCTTC. Drawing the rest from reference TRBV5-6 and TRBJ2-1, the complete variable domain is DAGVTQSPTHLIKTRGQQVTLRCSPKSGHDTVSWYQQALGQGPQFIFQYYEEEERQRGNFPDRFSGHQFPNYSSELNVNALLLGDSALYLCASSRGLAPEDEQFFGPGTRLTVL.

This clone was counted between two and nine times. The V call is TRBV19, the J call TRBJ2-2, with 7 nucleotides matching TRBD1. V lost 4 bases, J lost 1 base, and 15 bases stayed unmatched. CDR1 and CDR2 from the germline V gene are LNHDA and SQIVND (reference sequence). This CDR3 spans 19 amino acids. The DNA of the CDR3 is TGTGCCAGTAGTACCACAAGGGAAGGGGGCAATCGGAACACCGGGGAGCTGTTTTTT. Amino acid sequence: CASSTTREGGNRNTGELFF.

V is TRBV6-5 and J is TRBJ1-2; D perhaps matches TRBD1 (5 bases). Germline V gene lookup returns CDR1 MNHEY and CDR2 SVGAGI. CDR3 length: 13 residues. The V end lost 7 bases, the J end lost 8 bases, and 17 bases lay between the germline ends. The CDR3 sequence: CASTPDMTRGYTF. The CDR3 DNA reads as TGTGCCAGCACCCCGGACATGACGCGGGGCTACACCTTC.

The chain is built from TRBV7-2 and TRBJ1-1, with D hard to call. Trimming took off 3 bases at V and 4 bases at J, with 12 bases between the two ends. The CDR3 has 14 residues. The germline gives CDR1 SGHTA, CDR2 FQGNSA. The CDR3 sequence: CASSLDWGGTEAFF. DNA of the CDR3: TGTGCCAGCAGCTTGGACTGGGGTGGCACTGAAGCTTTCTTT.

This sequence joins TRBV29-1 and TRBJ2-4; D possibly corresponds to TRBD1 (5 bases). Between the trimmed V and J ends, which lost 6 bases and 3 bases, there was a span of 24 bases. CDR1 SQVTM and CDR2 ANQGSEA come from the germline V gene. CDR3 size: 17 residues. Here the CDR3 reads CSVDQPDSICLKNIQYF. CDR3 bases: TGCAGCGTAGACCAACCTGACAGCATATGTCTCAAAAACATTCAGTACTTC.

The V gene is TRBV30, the J gene TRBJ2-7; D tentatively fits TRBD1 or TRBD2 (5 bases each). This CDR3 region has 15 residues. Germline-derived CDR1 and CDR2 are GTSNPN and SVGIG (reference sequence). The V gene lost 2 bases and the J gene lost 5 bases, with 19 bases spanning the gap. The DNA of the CDR3 is TGTGCCTGGAGTTTGGGACCCCCAAAAATCCACGAGCAGTACTTC. Residues: CAWSLGPPKIHEQYF.

This clone occurred a few times. The chain links TRBV29-1 to TRBJ2-3, with unresolved D. V shed 0 bases and J shed 4 bases, with 11 bases lying between them. The CDR3 length is 14 residues. Germline CDR1 and CDR2: SQVTM and ANQGSEA. Written as DNA, the CDR3 is TGCAGCGTTGAAGATCCCGTGTACCCAGATACGCAGTATTTT. It codes for CSVEDPVYPDTQYF.

This clone appeared a few times. V gene TRBV27 combines with J gene TRBJ1-2, with 9 bases aligning to TRBD1. The CDR3 contains 15 residues. Germline V gene sequence: CDR1 MNHEY, CDR2 SMNVEV (reference sequence). Trimming took 7 bases from V and 7 from J; bases not matched to a gene: 13. The CDR3 nucleotides are TGTGCCAGCACCCATGCGGGACAGGGTCGCAGTGGCTACACCTTC. Translating it yields CASTHAGQGRSGYTF.

This clone occurred a few times. The chain is built from TRBV19 and TRBJ2-2, with D hard to call. The CDR3 sequence is 15 residues long. Trimming shortened V by 3 bases and J by 5 bases, and 13 bases separated the two germline ends. Germline V gives CDR1 LNHDA, CDR2 SQIVND (reference sequence). The CDR3 DNA follows: TGTGCCAGTAGTATTGGTGGCAGTCGGACCGGGGAGCTGTTTTTT. Protein sequence: CASSIGGSRTGELFF.

The gene calls are TRBV12-5 and TRBJ2-7; 10 bases align to TRBD2. The V and J ends lost 1 base and 6 bases, in that order; junction bases with no gene match: 6. From germline, CDR1 is LGHNT and CDR2 FRNRAP. The length of the CDR3 is 15 residues. CDR3 amino acids: CASGLGTSGVSEQYF. DNA for the CDR3: TGTGCTAGTGGTTTGGGTACTAGCGGGGTCTCCGAGCAGTACTTC.

The chain couples TRBV2 to TRBJ1-2, with 7 nucleotides matching TRBD1. J gave up 4 bases and V 7 bases, and 6 bases lay outside the gene matches. The germline V gene has CDR1 SNHLY and CDR2 FYNNEI. The CDR3 covers 13 residues. CDR3 residues: CASNRDSSYGYTF. Written as DNA, the CDR3 is TGTGCCAGCAACCGGGACAGCAGCTATGGCTACACCTTC.

The gene calls are TRBV5-1 and TRBJ2-5, with D perhaps matching TRBD1 or TRBD2 (5 bases each). The CDR3 spans 15 residues. Germline CDR1 reads SGHRS; CDR2 reads YFSETQ. Trimming took 2 bases from V and 0 from J, leaving 11 bases between them. The CDR3 protein is CASSLSGTDQETQYF. CDR3 DNA: TGCGCCAGCAGCTTATCCGGGACGGACCAAGAGACCCAGTACTTC.

CDR3 amino acids: CARRALAGYNEQFF. CDR3 sequence (DNA): TGTGCCAGAAGGGCGTTAGCGGGCTACAATGAGCAGTTCTTC. The rearrangement joins TRBV5-3 to TRBJ2-1, with 7 bases aligning to TRBD2. TRBV5-3 carries the ORF label, with uncertain function. This CDR3 region has 14 residues. V was clipped by 5 bases and J by 3 bases; unmatched bases: 5.

This clone has a handful of counts. The chain links TRBV29-1 to TRBJ1-1; D call uncertain. The germline V gene has CDR1 SQVTM and CDR2 ANQGSEA. The ends were cut back, 4 bases at V and 7 bases at J, with 7 bases in the middle. The CDR3 sequence is 10 residues long. The CDR3, as DNA: TGCAGCGTTGGTCACAGTGAAGCTTTCTTT. It translates to CSVGHSEAFF. Looking up the rest from reference TRBV29-1 and TRBJ1-1 gives the full variable domain: SAVISQKPSRDICQRGTSLTIQCQVDSQVTMMFWYRQQPGQSLTLIATANQGSEATYESGFVIDKFPISRPNLTFSTLTVSNMSPEDSSIYLCSVGHSEAFFGQGTRLTVV.

V is TRBV29-1 and J is TRBJ2-2, with a possible D match to TRBD1 (7 bases). Trimming took off 7 bases at V and 5 bases at J, with 11 bases between the two ends. The CDR3 sequence is 12 residues long. The germline gives CDR1 SQVTM, CDR2 ANQGSEA. The CDR3 nucleotides read TGCAGCGGATCAGGGGGGACCGGGGAGCTGTTTTTT. This sequence encodes CSGSGGTGELFF.

This clone was detected a few times. Other nucleotide sequences in the sample specify the same CDR3. The rearrangement uses TRBV29-1 and TRBJ1-5; D not resolved. From germline, CDR1 is SQVTM and CDR2 ANQGSEA. The CDR3 spans 12 residues. V gave up 4 bases and J gave up 4 bases, with 8 bases separating them. CDR3 coding DNA: TGCAGCGTTGCCGGAGCGAATCAGCCCCAGCATTTT. Its protein is CSVAGANQPQHF.

The chain employs TRBV15 and TRBJ2-2; maybe TRBD1 (5 bases). Germline V gene data show CDR1 as LNHNV and CDR2 as YYDKDF (reference sequence). Between the trimmed V and J ends, which lost 8 bases and 1 base, there was a span of 8 bases. CDR3 length equals 13 residues. CDR3 nucleotides: TGTGCCACCGGGGCCCGGAACACCGGGGAGCTGTTTTTT. This encodes CATGARNTGELFF.

This chain links TRBV29-1 with TRBJ2-2; TRBD1 agrees at 7 bases. The CDR3 length is 13 residues. Per the germline V gene, CDR1 is SQVTM and CDR2 is ANQGSEA. J lost 5 bases, V lost 7 bases, and 7 bases had no gene match. CDR3 residues: CSARGRLTGELFF. For the CDR3, the DNA is TGCAGCGCGAGGGGGCGATTGACCGGGGAGCTGTTTTTT.

The J gene is TRBJ2-5, the V gene TRBV4-1; D unresolved. CDR1 is MGHRA and CDR2 is YSYEKL in the germline V gene. Deletions cut 0 bases from V and 7 bases from J, with 12 bases between. This CDR3 is built from 14 residues. CDR3 bases: TGCGCCAGCAGCCAAGATAGCAGTTCGGGGACCCAGTACTTC. This translates into CASSQDSSSGTQYF.

The V and J genes are TRBV7-3 and TRBJ2-6; D is unclear. CDR3 length equals 15 residues. Looked up from germline, CDR1 is SGHTA and CDR2 is FQGTGA. The V gene lost 3 bases and the J gene lost 4 bases, with 10 bases spanning the gap. The CDR3 sequence is CASSFHFQGANVLTF. CDR3 sequence (DNA): TGTGCCAGCAGCTTTCATTTTCAGGGGGCCAACGTCCTGACTTTC.

The chain employs TRBV27 and TRBJ2-5, with D possibly being TRBD1 (6 bases). The V gene's germline CDR1 is MNHEY and CDR2 SMNVEV (reference sequence). V gave up 3 bases and J gave up 5 bases, with 19 bases separating them. The CDR3 runs to 16 residues. The DNA of the CDR3 is TGTGCCAGCAGTTTCATGACACGAGGGGGTCTGGAGACCCAGTACTTC. Protein: CASSFMTRGGLETQYF.

This clone occurred a few times. The chain is built from TRBV28 and TRBJ1-5; tentative D call: TRBD1 (5 bases). CDR1 is MDHEN, CDR2 SYDVKM, per germline. The CDR3 length is 13 residues. V was shortened by 1 base and J by 6 bases, with 7 bases between the two germline ends. Here the CDR3 DNA reads TGTGCCAGCAGTTTATTGGGGCCTCAGCCCCAGCATTTT. It is translated as CASSLLGPQPQHF.

The rearrangement uses TRBV29-1 and TRBJ1-1; D is undetermined. The CDR3 loop spans 14 amino acids. Germline V gene lookup returns CDR1 SQVTM and CDR2 ANQGSEA. Between the trimmed V and J ends, which lost 2 bases and 5 bases, there was a span of 15 bases. CDR3 region: CSVELFATGTEAFF. The DNA of the CDR3 is TGCAGCGTTGAATTATTCGCAACGGGAACTGAAGCTTTCTTT.

V is TRBV25-1 and J is TRBJ1-6; possibly TRBD1 for D (5 bases). The germline CDR1 and CDR2 sequences are MGHDK and SYGVNS. The V and J ends lost 5 bases and 11 bases respectively, with 16 bases between them. CDR3 size: 14 residues. In DNA, the CDR3 is TGTGCCAGCAGTCTTCGGGTGGGGGGGGCACCCCTCCACTTT. Its protein is CASSLRVGGAPLHF.

This clone turned up a few times. As DNA, the CDR3 is TGTGCCAGCAGTTACGCACCCAGTCGTCAGCCCCAGCATTTT. Its protein product is CASSYAPSRQPQHF. The chain employs TRBV6-5 and TRBJ1-5; D remains ambiguous. CDR1 MNHEY and CDR2 SVGAGI come from the germline V gene. The CDR3 spans 14 residues. V was shortened by 2 bases and J by 6 bases, with 11 bases between the two germline ends.

V is TRBV15 and J is TRBJ1-4; 8 nucleotides line up with TRBD1. J lost 5 bases, V lost 2 bases, and 1 base had no gene match. Germline V gives CDR1 LNHNV, CDR2 YYDKDF (reference sequence). The CDR3 spans 14 residues. The CDR3 is CATSRRTGNEKLFF. The CDR3 region has the DNA TGTGCCACCAGCAGACGGACAGGGAATGAAAAACTGTTTTTT.

V usage is TRBV6-6 and J usage is TRBJ2-7, with D possibly TRBD1 on 5 matching bases. Between the trimmed V and J ends, which lost 0 bases and 8 bases, there was a span of 14 bases. Germline V gene sequence: CDR1 MNHNY, CDR2 SVGAGI (reference sequence). The CDR3 has 14 amino acids. CDR3 sequence: CASSYSSADTQQYF. The CDR3, as DNA: TGTGCCAGCAGTTACTCGTCGGCGGACACTCAGCAGTACTTC.

This chain uses TRBV4-2 with TRBJ2-1, with D possibly matching TRBD2 (5 bases). The V gene lost 5 bases and the J gene lost 7 bases, with 6 bases spanning the gap. The germline gives CDR1 LGHNA, CDR2 YNFKEQ. The CDR3 totals 11 residues. The CDR3 bases are TGTGCCAGCAGCTGGACTAATGAGCAGTTCTTC. It yields the protein CASSWTNEQFF.

This clone was recorded a few times. The V gene is TRBV18, the J gene TRBJ1-3, with D tentatively TRBD1 (5 bases). The CDR3 consists of 15 residues. Germline loops: CDR1 KGHSH, CDR2 LQKENI. Between the trimmed V and J ends, which lost 4 bases and 0 bases, there was a span of 10 bases. The CDR3 DNA follows: TGTGCCAGCTCACAAACAGGACGCTCTGGAAACACCATATATTTT. Translated, it gives CASSQTGRSGNTIYF.

The chain has TRBV28 and TRBJ2-7; D might be TRBD2 (6 bases). The germline CDR1 and CDR2 sequences are MDHEN and SYDVKM. Trimming stripped 3 bases from V and 6 bases from J, with 18 bases between. The CDR3 runs to 15 residues. Here the CDR3 DNA reads TGTGCCAGCAGTTTCGCCTATTTGCGGGGAGGCGAGCAGTACTTC. Its translation is CASSFAYLRGGEQYF.